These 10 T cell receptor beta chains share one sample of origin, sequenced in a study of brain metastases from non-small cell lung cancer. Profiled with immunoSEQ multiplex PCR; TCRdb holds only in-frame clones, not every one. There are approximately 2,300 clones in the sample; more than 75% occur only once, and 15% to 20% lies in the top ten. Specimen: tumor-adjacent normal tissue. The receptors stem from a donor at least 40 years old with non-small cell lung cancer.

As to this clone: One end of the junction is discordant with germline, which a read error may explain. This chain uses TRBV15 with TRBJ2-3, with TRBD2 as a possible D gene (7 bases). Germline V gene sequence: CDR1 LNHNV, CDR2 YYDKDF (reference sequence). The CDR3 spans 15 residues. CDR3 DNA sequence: TGTGCCACCGGACGCGGGGGCCCTAGCACAAATACGCAGTATTTT. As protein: CATGRGGPSTNTQYF.

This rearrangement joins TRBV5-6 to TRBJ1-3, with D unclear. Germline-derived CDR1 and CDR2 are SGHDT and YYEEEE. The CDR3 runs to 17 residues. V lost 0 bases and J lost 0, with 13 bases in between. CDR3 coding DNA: TGTGCCAGCAGCTTGGGGGAGCTGCGAATCTCTGGAAACACCATATATTTT. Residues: CASSLGELRISGNTIYF.

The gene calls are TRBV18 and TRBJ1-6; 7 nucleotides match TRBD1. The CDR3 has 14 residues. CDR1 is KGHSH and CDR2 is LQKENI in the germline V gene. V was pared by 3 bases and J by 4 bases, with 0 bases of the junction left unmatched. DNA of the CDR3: TGTGCCAGCTCACCGGGACAGTATAATTCACCCCTCCACTTT. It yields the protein CASSPGQYNSPLHF.

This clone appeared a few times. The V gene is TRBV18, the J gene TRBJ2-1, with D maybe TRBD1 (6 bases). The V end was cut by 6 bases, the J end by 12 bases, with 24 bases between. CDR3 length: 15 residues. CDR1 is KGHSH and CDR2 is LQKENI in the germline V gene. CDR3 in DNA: TGTGCCAGCTCCGGGACCGATGACTCCCGAGGGGGGCAGTTCTTC. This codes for CASSGTDDSRGGQFF.

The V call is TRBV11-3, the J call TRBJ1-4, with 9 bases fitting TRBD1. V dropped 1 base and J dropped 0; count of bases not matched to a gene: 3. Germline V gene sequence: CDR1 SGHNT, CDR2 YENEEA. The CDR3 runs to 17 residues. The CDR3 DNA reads TGTGCCAGCAGCTTAGGTCGGACAGGGGCAACTAATGAAAAACTGTTTTTT. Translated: CASSLGRTGATNEKLFF.

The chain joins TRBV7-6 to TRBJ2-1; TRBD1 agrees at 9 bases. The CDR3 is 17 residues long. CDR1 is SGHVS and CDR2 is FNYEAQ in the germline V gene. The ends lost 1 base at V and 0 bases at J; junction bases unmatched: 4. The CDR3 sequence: CASSLGDRGSSYNEQFF. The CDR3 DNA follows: TGTGCCAGCAGCTTAGGTGACAGGGGGAGCTCCTACAATGAGCAGTTCTTC.

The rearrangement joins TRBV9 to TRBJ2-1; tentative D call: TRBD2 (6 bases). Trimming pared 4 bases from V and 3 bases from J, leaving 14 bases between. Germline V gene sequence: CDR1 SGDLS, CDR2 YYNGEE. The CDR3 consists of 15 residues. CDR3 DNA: TGTGCCAGCAGCATTAGCGGAGCTTACTACAATGAGCAGTTCTTC. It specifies CASSISGAYYNEQFF.

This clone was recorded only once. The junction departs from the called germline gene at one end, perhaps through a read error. CDR3 nucleotide sequence: TGTGCCAGCAGATTCCAGGGGGGCTCTAAGGAAAAATTGTTTTTT. Protein sequence: CASRFQGGSKEKLFF. This chain links TRBV2 with TRBJ1-4; the match to TRBD1 covers 7 bases. In germline, CDR1 is SNHLY, CDR2 FYNNEI. CDR3 length equals 15 residues.

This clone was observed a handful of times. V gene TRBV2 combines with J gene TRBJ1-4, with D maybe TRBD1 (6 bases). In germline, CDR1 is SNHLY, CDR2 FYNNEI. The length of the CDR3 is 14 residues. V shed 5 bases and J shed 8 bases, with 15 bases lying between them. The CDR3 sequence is CASSKWDIMEKLFF. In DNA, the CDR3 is TGTGCCAGCAGTAAATGGGACATTATGGAAAAACTGTTTTTT.

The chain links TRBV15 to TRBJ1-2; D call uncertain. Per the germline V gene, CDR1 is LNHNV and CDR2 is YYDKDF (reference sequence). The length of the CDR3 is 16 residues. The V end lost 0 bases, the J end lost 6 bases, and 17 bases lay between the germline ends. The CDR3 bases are TGTGCCACCAGCAGAGATCTAGTACAGCGCGGGGATGGCTACACCTTC. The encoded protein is CATSRDLVQRGDGYTF.